Presented here are 30 T cell receptor beta chains from one specimen sequenced in a study of beta chain features in type 1 diabetes. Expressed TCRB transcripts were sequenced after all isolated RNA was converted to cDNA. Here immunoSEQ multiplex PCR was the method, and the copy in TCRdb shows in-frame clones only, minus some. This sample yields 680,000 or so clones, of which about 14% are seen a single time; roughly 0.098% belongs to the top ten. Input material: naive CD4+ T cells from blood. The receptors here all came from a man between 18 and 29 years old in good health.

This clone occurred a few times. The V and J genes are TRBV16 and TRBJ1-3; D is unclear. The CDR3 consists of 15 residues. Looked up from germline, CDR1 is KGHSY and CDR2 is FQNENV. Trimming took 5 bases from V and 1 from J, leaving 12 bases between them. CDR3 nucleotides: TGTGCCAGCAGCAATACCGGCGGGTCTGGAAACACCATATATTTT. It specifies CASSNTGGSGNTIYF.

In this sample, this clone turned up a few times. The CDR3 DNA follows: TGTGCCAGCAGATTGGACAGGGGTTCCTACAATGAGCAGTTCTTC. The encoded protein is CASRLDRGSYNEQFF. The chain joins TRBV7-3 to TRBJ2-1; 9 nucleotides agree with TRBD1. After removal of 6 bases from V and 1 base from J, the junction contained 4 bases not matched to a gene. The germline V gene encodes CDR1 SGHTA and CDR2 FQGTGA. This CDR3 contains 15 residues.

V and J are TRBV6-6 and TRBJ2-1, with D perhaps TRBD1 (6 bases). The V end lost 5 bases, the J end lost 6 bases, and 17 bases lay between the germline ends. The CDR3 loop spans 15 amino acids. Germline CDR1 MNHNY, CDR2 SVGAGI (reference sequence). In nucleotides, the CDR3 is TGTGCCAGCAGTCCTACGCAACAGGGTGGCAATGAGCAGTTCTTC. This sequence encodes CASSPTQQGGNEQFF.

This clone was seen a handful of times. The chain has TRBV4-1 and TRBJ2-1; 12 bases fit TRBD2. The CDR3 runs to 14 residues. Germline V gene lookup returns CDR1 MGHRA and CDR2 YSYEKL. With 7 bases clipped from V and 7 bases from J, the junction kept 5 bases outside the gene matches. The CDR3 here is CASIGLAGRNEQFF. CDR3 sequence (DNA): TGCGCCAGCATAGGACTAGCGGGAAGAAATGAGCAGTTCTTC.

The V call is TRBV5-1, the J call TRBJ2-1; 10 nucleotides agree with TRBD2. CDR3 length equals 12 residues. The germline V gene encodes CDR1 SGHRS and CDR2 YFSETQ. With V trimmed by 0 bases and J by 16 bases, 4 bases remained unmatched. The CDR3 coding sequence is TGCGCCAGCAGCTTGGAACTAGCGGGACCTTTCTTC. Encoded protein: CASSLELAGPFF.

This clone was seen repeatedly, ten times or more. V gene TRBV18 combines with J gene TRBJ2-1, with 8 positions matching TRBD2. The germline CDR1 and CDR2 sequences are KGHSH and LQKENI. CDR3 length: 16 amino acids. With 0 bases clipped from V and 3 bases from J, the junction kept 4 bases outside the gene matches. The CDR3 region is CASSPPGSGIYNEQFF. The CDR3 nucleotides are TGTGCCAGCTCACCACCCGGTAGCGGGATCTACAATGAGCAGTTCTTC.

J is TRBJ2-1 and V is TRBV5-1; 11 bases line up with TRBD2. CDR1 SGHRS and CDR2 YFSETQ come from the germline V gene. The CDR3 extends over 15 amino acids. V shed 4 bases and J 3 bases; nucleotides not matched to a gene: 3. CDR3 nucleotides: TGCGCCAGCAGCCCGGGACTAGCGGTCTACAATGAGCAGTTCTTC. It specifies CASSPGLAVYNEQFF.

This clone was found a few times. The same CDR3 can be traced to other DNA sequences in this sample. The rearrangement uses TRBV9 and TRBJ2-1; 8 nucleotides align to TRBD1. The CDR3 is made up of 13 amino acids. Germline CDR1 is SGDLS and CDR2 is YYNGEE. The J segment lost 9 bases and the V segment lost 3 bases, leaving 5 bases of the junction unmatched. The CDR3 is CASSGAGGGEQFF. The DNA for the CDR3 is TGTGCCAGCAGCGGCGCAGGGGGCGGTGAGCAGTTCTTC.

This chain links TRBV7-6 with TRBJ2-6; TRBD1 matches at 9 bases. The ends lost 6 bases at V and 2 bases at J; junction bases unmatched: 5. Per the germline V gene, CDR1 is SGHVS and CDR2 is FNYEAQ. The length of the CDR3 is 16 residues. The DNA of the CDR3 is TGTGCCAGCAGTCTCACAGGGGGCGCTGGGGCCAACGTCCTGACTTTC. It is translated as CASSLTGGAGANVLTF. Supplemented by reference TRBV7-6 and TRBJ2-6, the full variable domain reads GAGVSQSPRYKVTKRGQDVALRCDPISGHVSLYWYRQALGQGPEFLTYFNYEAQQDKSGLPNDRFSAERPEGSISTLTIQRTEQRDSAMYRCASSLTGGAGANVLTFGAGSRLTVL.

The V and J genes are TRBV2 and TRBJ1-4, with D perhaps matching TRBD1 (5 bases). The length of the CDR3 is 18 residues. Trimming took off 1 base at V and 8 bases at J, with 23 bases between the two ends. Germline V CDR1 and CDR2: SNHLY, FYNNEI. DNA of the CDR3: TGTGCCAGCAGTGAAGGTCATTGGGGATCGCAGGGATGGGAAAAACTGTTTTTT. It encodes CASSEGHWGSQGWEKLFF.

V usage is TRBV5-1 and J usage is TRBJ2-7; D perhaps matches TRBD1 (6 bases). CDR1 is SGHRS, CDR2 YFSETQ, per germline. The CDR3 has 14 residues. V was pared by 1 base and J by 2 bases, with 10 bases between. The CDR3, as DNA: TGCGCCAGCAGCTTGAGCAGGGGCCCCTACGAGCAGTACTTC. This translates into CASSLSRGPYEQYF.

This clone has only a few counts. This rearrangement joins TRBV5-1 to TRBJ2-4; D is possibly TRBD1 (6 bases). The V end was cut by 1 base, the J end by 0 bases, with 11 bases between. Per germline, CDR1 SGHRS and CDR2 YFSETQ. The CDR3 covers 16 residues. CDR3: CASSLRGGLAKNIQYF. CDR3 bases: TGCGCCAGCAGCTTGAGAGGGGGTCTAGCCAAAAACATTCAGTACTTC.

The chain links TRBV9 to TRBJ2-1; D unresolved. The CDR3 loop spans 11 amino acids. Germline loops: CDR1 SGDLS, CDR2 YYNGEE. With 0 bases removed from V and 8 bases from J, the gap between germline ends came to 3 bases. The CDR3 nucleotides read TGTGCCAGCAGCGTAGCTCATGAGCAGTTCTTC. Translating it yields CASSVAHEQFF.

A remark on this clone: The same CDR3 also results from other DNA sequences found in this sample. This chain connects TRBV7-2 to TRBJ2-2, with D maybe TRBD2 (6 bases). CDR1 and CDR2 from the germline V gene are SGHTA and FQGNSA. The V and J ends lost 2 bases and 5 bases respectively, with 9 bases between them. The CDR3 is 14 residues long. The CDR3 DNA follows: TGTGCCAGCAGCTTAAGTGGAGGGACCGGGGAGCTGTTTTTT. It specifies CASSLSGGTGELFF.

The V call is TRBV28, the J call TRBJ2-3; 11 nucleotides match TRBD2. Germline V gives CDR1 MDHEN, CDR2 SYDVKM. The CDR3 is 17 amino acids. V gave up 6 bases and J gave up 0 bases; unmatched junction bases: 8. DNA for the CDR3: TGTGCCAGCAGGTTAGGGGGACTAGCGGATAGCACAGATACGCAGTATTTT. Translated, it gives CASRLGGLADSTDTQYF.

This clone was detected only a few times. V and J are TRBV4-3 and TRBJ2-7, with D possibly being TRBD1 (6 bases). The V and J ends lost 3 bases and 5 bases respectively, with 14 bases between them. The CDR3 is 14 amino acids. CDR1 is LGHNA, CDR2 YSLEER, per germline. The CDR3 region is CASSHIQGPDEQYF. CDR3 coding DNA: TGCGCCAGCAGCCACATACAGGGTCCGGACGAGCAGTACTTC.

The rearrangement joins TRBV10-3 to TRBJ2-5; the D gene is possibly TRBD1 (8 bases). The CDR3 runs to 15 residues. CDR1 is ENHRY, CDR2 SYGVKD, per germline. V was trimmed by 0 bases and J by 5 bases, leaving 13 bases between them. The DNA of the CDR3 is TGTGCCATCAGTGAGTCAGACAGGGGAGGGGAGACCCAGTACTTC. Amino acid sequence: CAISESDRGGETQYF.

About this clone itself: Other DNA sequences in the same sample also yield this CDR3. The chain recombines TRBV28 with TRBJ2-2; D not certain. V was cut by 4 bases and J by 2 bases, with 2 bases left in between. In germline, CDR1 is MDHEN, CDR2 SYDVKM. The CDR3 is 12 amino acids. The CDR3 here is CASSSNTGELFF. The CDR3, as DNA: TGTGCCAGCAGTTCTAACACCGGGGAGCTGTTTTTT.

This clone was detected only a few times. The V gene is TRBV25-1, the J gene TRBJ2-5, with a tentative D call TRBD1 (6 bases). The V end was cut by 5 bases, the J end by 5 bases, with 15 bases between. This CDR3 region has 14 residues. CDR1 is MGHDK and CDR2 is SYGVNS in the germline V gene. The CDR3 coding sequence is TGTGCCAGCAGTCCCCCAGGGGCGGTGGAGACCCAGTACTTC. Translating it yields CASSPPGAVETQYF.

This clone has a handful of counts. V usage is TRBV18 and J usage is TRBJ2-2; D call uncertain. The V gene lost 1 base and the J gene lost 2 bases, with 5 bases spanning the gap. Germline assignment: CDR1 KGHSH and CDR2 LQKENI. The CDR3 loop spans 14 amino acids. The CDR3 reads CASSPLPNTGELFF. As DNA, the CDR3 is TGTGCCAGCTCACCACTCCCTAACACCGGGGAGCTGTTTTTT.

This clone was seen only a few times. The rearrangement links TRBV4-2 to TRBJ2-1; 8 nucleotides align to TRBD2. Losses at the gene ends were 6 bases for V and 4 bases for J; bases not matched to a gene: 5. The CDR3 totals 14 residues. Germline-derived CDR1 and CDR2 are LGHNA and YNFKEQ. The CDR3 region has the DNA TGTGCCAGCAGAGGGCTAGCGGGTTACAATGAGCAGTTCTTC. Amino acid sequence: CASRGLAGYNEQFF.

This chain uses TRBV5-4 with TRBJ2-1, with TRBD2 matching 13 bases. Per germline, CDR1 SGHNT and CDR2 YYREEE (reference sequence). This CDR3 has 18 residues. The V gene end was trimmed by 4 bases and the J gene end by 5 bases; junction bases not matched to a gene: 12. Written as DNA, the CDR3 is TGTGCCAGCAGCAAATCTGGGACTAGCGGGACGAGGAACAATGAGCAGTTCTTC. Translating gives CASSKSGTSGTRNNEQFF.

This clone appeared a few times. The rearrangement joins TRBV7-9 to TRBJ1-3, with a weak D call TRBD1 (5 bases). This CDR3 is 15 amino acids long. Germline assignment: CDR1 SEHNR and CDR2 FQNEAQ (reference sequence). Trimming cost V 3 bases and J 4 bases, with 13 bases left between them. The CDR3 protein is CASSFLQGGGNTIYF. The CDR3, as DNA: TGTGCCAGCAGCTTTCTCCAGGGTGGAGGAAACACCATATATTTT.

This clone was seen only a few times. The chain couples TRBV7-9 to TRBJ2-3, with a weak D call TRBD1 (6 bases). Looked up from germline, CDR1 is SEHNR and CDR2 is FQNEAQ (reference sequence). CDR3 length: 14 residues. The V gene lost 5 bases and the J gene lost 5 bases, with 14 bases spanning the gap. CDR3 nucleotide sequence: TGTGCCAGCAGCATCTCAACAGGGATAGATACGCAGTATTTT. It specifies CASSISTGIDTQYF. The whole variable domain, filled in from reference TRBV7-9 and TRBJ2-3, reads DTGVSQNPRHKITKRGQNVTFRCDPISEHNRLYWYRQTLGQGPEFLTYFQNEAQLEKSRLLSDRFSAERPKGSFSTLEIQRTEQGDSAMYLCASSISTGIDTQYFGPGTRLTVL.

CDR3 coding DNA: TGTGCCAGCAGTGGTCTAGCAACTAATGAAAAACTGTTTTTT. This sequence encodes CASSGLATNEKLFF. This chain joins TRBV25-1 and TRBJ1-4; the D is unclear. Germline-derived CDR1 and CDR2 are MGHDK and SYGVNS. Between the trimmed V and J ends, which lost 4 bases and 0 bases, there was a span of 6 bases. CDR3 length equals 14 residues. Filled out from reference TRBV25-1 and TRBJ1-4, the complete variable domain reads EADIYQTPRYLVIGTGKKITLECSQTMGHDKMYWYQQDPGMELHLIHYSYGVNSTEKGDLSSESTVSRIRTEHFPLTLESARPSHTSQYLCASSGLATNEKLFFGSGTQLSVL.

This clone has a handful of counts. V gene TRBV4-3 combines with J gene TRBJ2-3, with D possibly being TRBD2 (5 bases). V lost 2 bases, J lost 10 bases, and 13 bases lay in between. CDR3 length: 13 amino acids. CDR1 LGHNA and CDR2 YSLEER come from the germline V gene. The CDR3 loop is CASSQPRSGAQYF. For the CDR3, the DNA is TGCGCCAGCAGCCAACCCCGGAGCGGCGCGCAGTATTTT.

This clone has only a few counts. The V gene is TRBV18, the J gene TRBJ2-7; D is unresolved. The CDR3 has 13 residues. The germline CDR1 and CDR2 sequences are KGHSH and LQKENI. V lost 1 base, J lost 2 bases, and 6 bases lay in between. CDR3 nucleotides: TGTGCCAGCTCACCACAGAGGACCTACGAGCAGTACTTC. It yields the protein CASSPQRTYEQYF.

This chain joins TRBV4-1 and TRBJ1-1, with TRBD1 matching 8 bases. This CDR3 is built from 15 residues. Germline V gives CDR1 MGHRA, CDR2 YSYEKL. V gave up 1 base and J gave up 2 bases; unmatched junction bases: 3. The CDR3 loop reads CASSQVGTGNTEAFF. The DNA for the CDR3 is TGCGCCAGCAGCCAAGTGGGGACAGGAAACACTGAAGCTTTCTTT.

This clone was counted a few times. The chain joins TRBV5-4 to TRBJ2-1; D is possibly TRBD1 (6 bases). V lost 0 bases and J 5 bases, leaving 12 bases between the germline ends. CDR1 is SGHNT and CDR2 is YYREEE in the germline V gene (reference sequence). The CDR3 extends over 15 amino acids. CDR3 in DNA: TGTGCCAGCAGCTTGGAGGCAGGGACAAACAATGAGCAGTTCTTC. This translates into CASSLEAGTNNEQFF.

This clone has only a few counts. This chain joins TRBV4-3 and TRBJ2-2; no clear D. The CDR3 contains 14 residues. Trimming cost V 0 bases and J 6 bases, with 8 bases left between them. CDR1 LGHNA and CDR2 YSLEER come from the germline V gene. CDR3: CASSQEVSAGELFF. In nucleotides, the CDR3 is TGCGCCAGCAGCCAAGAGGTATCAGCCGGGGAGCTGTTTTTT.